This T cell receptor beta chain was sequenced during a study of T cell repertoires in cytomegalovirus infection (dated by TCRdb to about 2019). About the investigation overall: Because public TCR beta signatures pointed to carriage of CMV infection together with the matching HLA type, the HLA type of each donor mattered for the analysis. Paper-wide results and their limitations: The ex vivo response was dominated by HLA-C-restricted CMV-specific TCR beta clonotypes, and the single most frequent clonotype in two of eight donors was supplied by these HLA-C-restricted clonotypes. In both this cohort and an independent cohort of a few hundred donors, the cumulative frequency of public TCR beta family members distinguished carriers of CMV infection plus the relevant HLA type.

This clonotype was seen ten or more times. Its antigen remains unidentified. No per-base quality is available; no much larger clone lies one base away. The instrument was an Illumina HiSeq 1500. In-frame beta chains were kept once TCRdb had trimmed the public reads at Q25 with fastp and called clones with MiXCR. Every CDR3 protein is listed once, alongside the most common genes and DNA of its rows. In this sample the table shows approximately 500,000 distinct CDR3 sequences, 16% of which occur a single time. Of the sample, around 25% falls within the top ten clones. The CDR3 spans 16 residues, from the cysteine through the phenylalanine. This entry keeps only the CDR3 DNA: 48 bases, framed from base 1. The V and J ends are trimmed by 5 bases and 2 bases, leaving 17 bases between them. Sequences SGHAT (CDR1) and FQNNGV (CDR2) are obtained from the germline V gene.

The sequence was collected from a human donor in good health (CMV status not recorded). Some clones in this sample may be carry-over from other donors' samples. The V and J genes are TRBV11-2 and TRBJ2-3, and the D gene may be TRBD1, 6 bases matching. The sample comprised CD8+ T cells from PBMCs. The CDR3 protein is CASSRMGAGATDTQYF. The nucleotide sequence is given as TGTGCCAGCAGCCGCATGGGGGCGGGTGCCACAGATACGCAGTATTTT.